The TCR beta chain under discussion was sequenced for a study of early T cells in non-severe SARS-CoV-2 infection. Study-wide results and caveats: Reliance on VDJdb matching favored anti-spike CD8 responses; private and CD4 specificities were missed.

The CDR3 runs 12 residues. The V end was cut by 7 bases, the J end by 8 bases, with 14 bases between. In its sample, this clonotype was seen many times. The target antigen is unknown. The library protocol tagged individual cDNA molecules with unique molecular identifiers. TCRdb independently ran MiXCR on the 5' RACE reads; one entry per CDR3 protein. There are approximately 75,000 distinct CDR3 sequences in the sample; 4% to 6% occur only once, and more than 3% lies in the top ten. Material: whole blood, obtained at baseline. The chain uses TRBV12-3 or TRBV12-4 and TRBJ1-1; the D is unclear. The source is an adult who was a healthcare worker with PCR-confirmed SARS-CoV-2 infection or an uninfected control (not recorded which). The donor label of this sample is uncertain. The CDR3 sequence is CASNGFLSEAFF. CDR3 bases: TGTGCCAGCAATGGATTTCTATCGGAAGCTTTCTTT.